The rows below give T cell receptor beta chains drawn from one sample of a study of T cell responses to AZD1222 COVID-19 vaccine. Some clones are missing from TCRdb's copy, which holds only in-frame ones; the method was immunoSEQ multiplex PCR. The sample has 200,000 or so clones, just over 90% seen once. The sample here was peripheral blood, taken on day 0 of MenACWY control vaccination. Source of these receptors: an adult in good health. Each CDR3 is given without its conserved first and last residue. Rows give clone size only sometimes, using once, few, many, or a class for an expanded clone.

V gene	clone size	CDR3 protein
TRBV6-6	.	ASSNRGTGDYGYT
TRBV5-5	.	ASSLTGMNTEAF
TRBV5-1	once	ASSWRKNTEAF
TRBV18	.	ASSPRQGVGANVLT
TRBV28	.	ASIQQGASFFYGYT
TRBV5-6	.	ASSFSDRGAEAF
TRBV4-3	.	ASSQDRVRGRAGELF
TRBV19	.	ASSSPGQSLAKNIQY
TRBV7-9	.	ASSPSGGQETQY
TRBV3-1/TRBV3-2	.	ASSLGHEGGNTIY
TRBV19	.	ASTDTSGANVLT
TRBV6-5	.	ASRVTSGVDEQF
TRBV24-1	few	ATSEVNTGELF
TRBV27	.	ASSRRDVGTEAF
TRBV2	once	ASSRTAHTSTDTQY
TRBV30	.	AWSTGWAEAF
TRBV30	once	AWSSKPGNTEAF
TRBV3-1/TRBV3-2	.	ASSQSATGGNQPQH
TRBV27	once	ASSWGASGEYEQY
TRBV30	.	AWRDRGHGETQY
TRBV19	once	ASTTLGGANYGYT
TRBV7-9	.	ASSLTGGLETQY
TRBV5-4	.	ASSLRQGGNTEAF
TRBV27	.	ASSLFGTGGYLSSYNEQF
TRBV19	.	ASSIGPPNANGYT
TRBV18	.	ASSPPEGQGSYEQY
TRBV28	.	ASSLRGSGKNIQY
TRBV6-5	.	ASSTGGRKYGYT
TRBV14	few	ASSHNTYSSGNTIY
TRBV5-4	.	ASSLGAGYEQY
TRBV5-1	.	ASSGGRGSTEAF
TRBV3-1/TRBV3-2	.	ASSLQLREQY
TRBV29-1	.	SAYETAHNEQY
TRBV12-5	.	ASGTIRGAEAF
TRBV28	.	ASSLLGQPQH
TRBV7-9	.	ASSQGTSGGYEQY
TRBV15	.	ATSRDPGSGNTIY
TRBV19	.	ASRGQGGGDYGYT
TRBV7-9	.	ASSFQTGLPGTEAF
TRBV14	many	ASSLQGNTEAF
TRBV4-1	.	ASSPSRDRGRGT
TRBV25-1	once	ASSEWQGTETQY
TRBV18	.	ASSPGGIETQY
TRBV5-8	.	ASSYEGGTDLQETQY
TRBV27	.	ASRMATGTPNTEAF
TRBV7-2	.	ASSPGPPNTIY
TRBV5-1	few	ASSSAGTSTYGYT
TRBV30	.	AWSPTDRGRYNSPLH